This TCR beta chain was sequenced during a study of Ad26.COV2.S vaccination and SARS-CoV-2 variants. Treatment given: over 15 received Ad26.COV2.S at low or high dose, single or two shots; 5 received placebo; per-sample allocation not given. Collection of the samples took place on day 63 after the first injection of vaccine or placebo. In the case of this clone: What it binds is not known.

Data came from immunoSEQ multiplex PCR; TCRdb stores just in-frame clones and leaves some out. The sample includes around 300,000 clones, 90% of them seen just once. The CDR3 totals 16 residues. V dropped 3 bases and J dropped 1 base, with 13 bases sitting between them. Per germline, CDR1 LNHDA and CDR2 SQIVND (reference sequence). Study-wide results and limits: Individuals receiving vaccine had higher spike-specific TCR breadth than placebo recipients did. Participants given vaccine showed non-spike TCR breadth similar to that of placebo recipients.

Sequenced here: peripheral blood, sampled in a trial of Ad26.COV2.S vaccine versus placebo. V usage is TRBV19 and J usage is TRBJ1-5; D unclear. The receptor was derived from a person aged 18-65 years who received the Ad26.COV2.S COVID-19 vaccine or a placebo. CDR3 sequence reads: CASSIGRELSNQPQHF. CDR3 coding DNA: TGTGCCAGTAGTATCGGACGAGAATTGAGCAATCAGCCCCAGCATTTT.